This T cell receptor beta chain was found in a study of T cell repertoires in cytomegalovirus infection (dated by TCRdb to between 2018 and 2021). Regarding the complete study: The peptide stimulations were aimed at well-studied HLA-B-restricted epitopes as well as recently identified HLA-C-restricted CMV epitopes, whose presentation resists viral immunomodulation. Donor HLA type was relevant to the analysis, because carriage of CMV infection together with the matching HLA type was indicated by public TCR beta signatures. Study-level results and caveats: In both this cohort and an independent cohort of under 450 donors, the cumulative frequency of public TCR beta family members distinguished carriers of CMV infection plus the relevant HLA type. The ex vivo response was dominated by HLA-C-restricted CMV-specific TCR beta clonotypes, which also provided the single most frequent clonotype in two of eight donors.

The treatment or condition label on this specimen signifies: in vitro stimulation with specific CMV peptide epitopes to enrich CMV-specific T cells. The instrument was an Illumina HiSeq 1500. TCRdb took the public reads, trimmed them with fastp at Q25, ran MiXCR for clone calling and kept in-frame beta chains. Rows are unified per CDR3 protein, each entry keeping the most common DNA and genes. The sample table records 75,000 to 95,000 distinct CDR3 sequences; about half of these occur just once. Approximately 93% of the sample is in the top ten clones. The CDR3 covers 14 residues, taking in both the cysteine and the phenylalanine. Here the CDR3 DNA is all that survives: 42 bases in frame from base 1. The trim is 5 bases for V and 1 base for J, with a gap of 8 bases between the germline ends. This clonotype has more than one count but fewer than ten. The antigen it recognizes is unknown. No base quality values were provided; no much bigger clone lies one nucleotide off.

The receptor comes from a human donor in good health (CMV status not recorded). Some clones in this sample may be carry-over from other donors' samples. Here the chain combines TRBV12-3 or TRBV12-4 and TRBJ2-2; no confident D gene assignment can be made. The source material was CD8+ T cells from cultured PBMCs, sampled from culture after CMV antigen stimulation. The encoded CDR3 is CASSPWVNTGELFF. DNA sequence: TGTGCCAGCAGTCCCTGGGTGAACACCGGGGAGCTGTTTTTT.